What follows describes a single TCR beta chain. Generated by immunoSEQ multiplex PCR, the TCRdb table keeps only in-frame clones and is missing some. Of about 14,000 clones listed, about 28% are singletons. The CDR3 totals 15 residues. Trimming removed 6 bases from V and 4 bases from J, with 16 bases in between. The germline CDR1 and CDR2 sequences are MNHNY and SVGAGI (reference sequence). Sorting was performed after the reaction on proliferating CFSE-low CD3+CD4+ and CD3+CD8+ responders. This sample was taken from a study of graft-versus-host responses after intestinal transplantation. Study in general: Each of the recipients got a multivisceral, liver-intestinal, or isolated intestinal transplant.

The study, taken as a whole, reports: There were GvH clones found in recipient marrow, and some of them appeared first in ileum or blood.

The clonotype originates from a human patient who received an intestinal transplant. The source material was alloreactive CD4+ T cells from a mixed lymphocyte reaction culture, sampled before intestinal transplant. As to subset: CFSE-low proliferating T cells sorted from roughly six-day pre-transplant mixed lymphocyte reaction (GvH or HvG direction). The V and J genes are TRBV6-6 and TRBJ1-5; possibly TRBD1 for D (5 bases). CDR3 sequence: CASSRGGTSNQPQHF. As DNA, the CDR3 is TGTGCCAGCAGCCGTGGGGGGACCTCTAATCAGCCCCAGCATTTT.